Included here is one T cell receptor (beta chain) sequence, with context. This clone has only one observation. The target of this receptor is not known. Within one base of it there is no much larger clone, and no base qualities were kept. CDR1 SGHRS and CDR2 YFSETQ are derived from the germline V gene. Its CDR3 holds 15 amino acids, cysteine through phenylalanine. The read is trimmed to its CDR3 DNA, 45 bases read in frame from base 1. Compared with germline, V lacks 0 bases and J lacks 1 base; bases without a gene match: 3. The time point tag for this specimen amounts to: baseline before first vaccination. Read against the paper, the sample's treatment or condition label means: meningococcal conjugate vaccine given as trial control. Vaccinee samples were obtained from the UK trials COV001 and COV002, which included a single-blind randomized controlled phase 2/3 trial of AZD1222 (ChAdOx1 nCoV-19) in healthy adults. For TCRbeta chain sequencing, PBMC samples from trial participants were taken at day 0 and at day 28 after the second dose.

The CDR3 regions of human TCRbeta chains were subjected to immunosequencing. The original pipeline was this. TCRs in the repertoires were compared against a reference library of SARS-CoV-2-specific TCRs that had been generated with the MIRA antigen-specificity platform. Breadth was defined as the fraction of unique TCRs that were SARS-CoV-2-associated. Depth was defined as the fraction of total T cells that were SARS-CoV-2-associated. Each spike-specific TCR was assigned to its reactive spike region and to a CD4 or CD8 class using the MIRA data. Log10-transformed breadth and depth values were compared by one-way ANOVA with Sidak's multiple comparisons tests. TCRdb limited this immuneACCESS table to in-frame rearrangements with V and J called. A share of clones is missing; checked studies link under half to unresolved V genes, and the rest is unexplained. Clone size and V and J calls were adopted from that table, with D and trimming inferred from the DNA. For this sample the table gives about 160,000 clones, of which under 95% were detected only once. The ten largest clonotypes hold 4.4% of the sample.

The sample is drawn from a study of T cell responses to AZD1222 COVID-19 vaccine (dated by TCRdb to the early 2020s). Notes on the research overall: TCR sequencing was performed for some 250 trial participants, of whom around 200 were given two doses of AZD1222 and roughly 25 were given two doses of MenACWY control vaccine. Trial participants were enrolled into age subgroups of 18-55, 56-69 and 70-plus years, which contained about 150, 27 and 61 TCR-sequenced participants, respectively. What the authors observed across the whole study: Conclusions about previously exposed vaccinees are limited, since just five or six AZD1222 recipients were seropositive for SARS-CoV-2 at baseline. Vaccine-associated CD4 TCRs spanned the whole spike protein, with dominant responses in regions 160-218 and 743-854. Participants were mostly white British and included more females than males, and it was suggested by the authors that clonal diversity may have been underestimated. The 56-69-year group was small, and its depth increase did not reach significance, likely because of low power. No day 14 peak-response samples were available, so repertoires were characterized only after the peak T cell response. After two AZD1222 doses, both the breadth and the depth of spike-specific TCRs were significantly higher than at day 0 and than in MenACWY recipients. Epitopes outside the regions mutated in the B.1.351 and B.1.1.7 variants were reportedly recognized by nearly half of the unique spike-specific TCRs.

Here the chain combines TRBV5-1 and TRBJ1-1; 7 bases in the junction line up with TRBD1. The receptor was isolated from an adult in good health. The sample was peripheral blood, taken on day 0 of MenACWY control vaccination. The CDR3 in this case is CASSLGAGGNTEAFF. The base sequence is TGCGCCAGCAGCTTGGGCGCAGGGGGGAACACTGAAGCTTTCTTT.